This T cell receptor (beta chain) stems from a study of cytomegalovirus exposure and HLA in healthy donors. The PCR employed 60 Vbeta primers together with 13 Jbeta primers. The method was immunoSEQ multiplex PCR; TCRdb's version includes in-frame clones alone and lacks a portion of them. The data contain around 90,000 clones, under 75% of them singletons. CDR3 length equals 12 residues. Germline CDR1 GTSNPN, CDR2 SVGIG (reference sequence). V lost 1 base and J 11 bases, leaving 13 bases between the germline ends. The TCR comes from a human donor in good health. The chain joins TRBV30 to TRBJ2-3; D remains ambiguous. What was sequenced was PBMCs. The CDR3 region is CAWSAGDKLQYF. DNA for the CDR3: TGTGCCTGGAGTGCCGGCGACAAATTGCAGTATTTT. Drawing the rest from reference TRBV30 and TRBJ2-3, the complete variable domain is SQTIHQWPATLVQPVGSPLSLECTVEGTSNPNLYWYRQAAGRGLQLLFYSVGIGQISSEVPQNLSASRPQDRQFILSSKKLLLSDSGFYLCAWSAGDKLQYFGPGTRLTVL.